This entry features one T cell receptor beta chain sequence. The sample contains more than one DNA sequence encoding this CDR3. This CDR3 comprises 11 residues. Trimming left V 6 bases short and J 10 bases short, with 10 bases between. Authors' data handling: Scientists estimated how many nucleated cells there were by amplifying reference gene primers. Measured with immunoSEQ multiplex PCR; TCRdb has only the in-frame clones, and not every one. The V and J calls and clone size are taken from that table; D and trimming were inferred from the DNA. The sample yields roughly 500,000 clones, roughly 89% seen once. This specimen belongs to a study of blood T cell repertoires in COVID-19.

The rearrangement uses TRBV12-3 or TRBV12-4 and TRBJ2-1; D is perhaps TRBD2 (6 bases). This clonotype originated in a man aged 18 to 30 with COVID-19, enrolled during active disease. Specimen: peripheral blood. The CDR3 spells CASSLSGEQFF. The CDR3 DNA reads TGTGCCAGCAGCCTAAGCGGGGAGCAGTTCTTC.